This T cell receptor beta chain is drawn from a study of cytomegalovirus exposure and HLA in healthy donors. 60 Vbeta and 13 Jbeta primers were used in PCR. Profiled with immunoSEQ multiplex PCR; TCRdb holds only in-frame clones, not every one. In the table there are fewer than 250,000 clones, 70% to 80% of which are singletons. CDR1 and CDR2 from the germline V gene are SGHVS and FNYEAQ. Trimming stripped 2 bases from V and 4 bases from J, with 6 bases between. This CDR3 is built from 14 residues. Concerning this clone: What it recognizes is unknown.

Broader study findings: The authors later found TCR association rates varying by HLA locus, with DRB1 most and HLA-C fewest. Fewer N-insertions than the roughly 700-donor mean were reportedly shown by an Asian-associated ancestry cluster in a later analysis.

The V and J genes are TRBV7-6 and TRBJ1-6; a weak D match, TRBD1 (6 bases). The source material was PBMCs. The source of this sequence is a woman aged 25 to 39 in good health and CMV-seronegative. CDR3: CASSLTGYNSPLHF. As DNA, the CDR3 is TGTGCCAGCAGCTTAACAGGGTATAATTCACCCCTCCACTTT.